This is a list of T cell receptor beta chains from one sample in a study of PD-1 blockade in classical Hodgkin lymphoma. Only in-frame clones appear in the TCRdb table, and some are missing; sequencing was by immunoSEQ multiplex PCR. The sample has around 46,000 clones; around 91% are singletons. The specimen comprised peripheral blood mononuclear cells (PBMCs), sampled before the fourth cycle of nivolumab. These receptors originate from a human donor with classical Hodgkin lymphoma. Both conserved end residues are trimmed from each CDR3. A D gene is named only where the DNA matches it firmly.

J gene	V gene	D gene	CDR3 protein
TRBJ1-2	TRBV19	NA	ASSKETSGINYGYT
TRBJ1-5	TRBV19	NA	ASTEDRGNNQPQH
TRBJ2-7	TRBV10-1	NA	ASSDTRLSGGYEQY
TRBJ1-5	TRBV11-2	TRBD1	ASSLGGQGTQPQH
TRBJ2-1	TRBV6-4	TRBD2	ASSAASGKGANEQF
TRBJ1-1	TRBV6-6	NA	ASSYSANTEAF
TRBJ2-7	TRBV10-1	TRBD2	ASSGPPQGLAGGYEQY
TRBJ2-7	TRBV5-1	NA	ASSWGFPGDYEQY
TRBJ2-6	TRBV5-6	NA	ASSLVSRGQWLANVLT
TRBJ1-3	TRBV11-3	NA	ASSLRGGDNSGNTIY
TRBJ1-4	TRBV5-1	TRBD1	ASSLGAGTGYGKLF
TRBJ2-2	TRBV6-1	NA	ASSERLQGVTGELF
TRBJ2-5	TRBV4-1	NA	ASSQIIRGGETQY
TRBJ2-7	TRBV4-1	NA	ASSLQVLNEQY
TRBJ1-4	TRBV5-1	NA	ASSLISGVDEKLF
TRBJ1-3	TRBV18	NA	ASSPPHRVGNTIY
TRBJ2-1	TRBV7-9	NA	ASRGYESGFGQF
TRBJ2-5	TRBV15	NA	ATSRAPWETQY
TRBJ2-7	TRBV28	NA	ASSFLAPYEQY
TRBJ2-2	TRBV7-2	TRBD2	ASSPPGGGVTGELF
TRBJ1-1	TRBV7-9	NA	ASSPRGPRGYTEAF
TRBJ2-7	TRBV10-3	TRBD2	AIRSDGGGSSYEQY
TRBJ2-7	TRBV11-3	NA	ASSLVPGHPSYEQY